This T cell receptor beta chain was obtained from a study of cytomegalovirus exposure and HLA in healthy donors. The wider study: Genotyping showed about 80% of a few hundred donors falling in the Caucasian-associated ancestry cluster.

PCR used 60 Vbeta primers and 13 Jbeta primers. Method: immunoSEQ multiplex PCR; TCRdb's copy keeps in-frame clones and lacks some. The sample shows 150,000 or so clones, 76% of them seen only once. This CDR3 contains 16 residues. The V and J ends lost 5 bases and 8 bases respectively, with 21 bases between them. Germline CDR1 SGHTA, CDR2 FQGNSA. V is TRBV7-2 and J is TRBJ1-4, with D possibly being TRBD1 (6 bases). The sequence derives from a male donor in good health and CMV-seronegative. Material: PBMCs. The CDR3 nucleotides are TGTGCCAGCAGCCGGGACCAGGGGCCCCCGGGGGAAAAACTGTTTTTT. Amino acids: CASSRDQGPPGEKLFF.